This TCR beta chain was captured in a study of blood T cell repertoires in COVID-19. Data came from immunoSEQ multiplex PCR; TCRdb stores just in-frame clones and leaves some out. The sample yields 52,000 or so clones, 85% to 95% seen once. CDR1 is KGHSH, CDR2 LQKENI, per germline. Between the trimmed V and J ends, which lost 5 bases and 6 bases, there was a span of 13 bases. The CDR3 contains 14 residues. The clonotype was recovered from a woman older than 75 with acute or convalescent COVID-19. Sample: peripheral blood. V is TRBV18 and J is TRBJ2-2; D call uncertain. The CDR3 loop is CASSSPPRPGELFF. CDR3 DNA sequence: TGTGCCAGCTCATCCCCTCCGCGGCCCGGGGAGCTGTTTTTT.